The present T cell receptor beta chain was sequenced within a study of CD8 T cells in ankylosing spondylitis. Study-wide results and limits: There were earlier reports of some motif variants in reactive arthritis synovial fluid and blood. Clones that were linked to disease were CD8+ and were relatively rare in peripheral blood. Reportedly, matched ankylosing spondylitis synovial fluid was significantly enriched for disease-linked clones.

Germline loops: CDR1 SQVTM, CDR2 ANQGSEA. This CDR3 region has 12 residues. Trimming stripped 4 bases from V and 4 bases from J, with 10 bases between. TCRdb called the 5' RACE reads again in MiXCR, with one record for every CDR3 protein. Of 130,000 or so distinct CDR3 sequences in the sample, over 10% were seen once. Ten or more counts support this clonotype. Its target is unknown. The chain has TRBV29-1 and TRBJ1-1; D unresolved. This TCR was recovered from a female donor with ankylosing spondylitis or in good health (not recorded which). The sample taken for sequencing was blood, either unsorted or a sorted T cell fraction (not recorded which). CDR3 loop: CSVVQRTTEAFF. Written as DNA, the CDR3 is TGCAGCGTTGTGCAACGGACCACTGAAGCTTTCTTT.